This TCR beta chain was captured in a study of blood T cell repertoires in COVID-19. Study-level information: Donors in the United States, Italy and Spain gave samples during acute or convalescent COVID-19.

The CDR3 sequence is 15 residues long. With 3 bases clipped from V and 2 bases from J, the junction kept 6 bases outside the gene matches. Germline CDR1 and CDR2: ENHRY and SYGVKD. Clones were sequenced by immunoSEQ multiplex PCR, and TCRdb holds only the in-frame ones, with some missing. The sample yields about 140,000 clones, 88% seen once. Sequenced material: peripheral blood. J is TRBJ1-1 and V is TRBV10-3, with 7 bases that match TRBD1. The clonotype was recovered from a man between 50 and 59 years old with active or convalescent COVID-19. The CDR3 sequence: CAISDPGGGNTEAFF. In DNA form, the CDR3 reads TGTGCCATCAGTGACCCGGGAGGGGGCAACACTGAAGCTTTCTTT.